Shown below are 27 T cell receptor beta chains from a single sample sequenced in a study of blood T cell repertoires in COVID-19. Profiling relied on immunoSEQ multiplex PCR, and the TCRdb table lists in-frame clones only, not all of them. Of 95,000 to 110,000 clones in the sample, roughly four fifths were seen once. The sequenced sample consisted of peripheral blood. The receptors come from a woman aged 80 or over with active or convalescent COVID-19.

The rearrangement joins TRBV18 to TRBJ1-3; possible D gene TRBD1, 6 bases. CDR1 and CDR2 from the germline V gene are KGHSH and LQKENI. Between the trimmed V and J ends, which lost 3 bases and 2 bases, there was a span of 14 bases. CDR3 length equals 16 residues. The CDR3 reads CASSPVENRAGNTIYF. The DNA of the CDR3 is TGTGCCAGCTCACCCGTAGAGAACAGGGCTGGAAACACCATATATTTT.

This rearrangement joins TRBV27 to TRBJ1-2; no clear D gene. The CDR3 sequence is 13 residues long. With 3 bases removed from V and 2 bases from J, the gap between germline ends came to 7 bases. Germline V lookup: CDR1 MNHEY, CDR2 SMNVEV (reference sequence). The CDR3 DNA reads as TGTGCCAGCAGTTTTACCAGGAACTATGGCTACACCTTC. Its protein product is CASSFTRNYGYTF.

This rearrangement joins TRBV6-1 to TRBJ2-3, with D possibly being TRBD2 (6 bases). CDR3 length: 15 amino acids. The germline V and J ends were trimmed by 1 base and 6 bases, with 14 bases remaining between them. Germline CDR1 is MNHNS and CDR2 is SASEGT. CDR3: CASSEGRAGRDTQYF. Here the CDR3 DNA reads TGTGCCAGCAGTGAAGGAAGGGCGGGGAGGGATACGCAGTATTTT.

The CDR3 spells CASSQGHRRDTF. The CDR3 DNA is TGTGCCAGCAGCCAAGGACACCGTCGAGACACCTTC. The chain joins TRBV4-2 to TRBJ1-2, with D uncertain. The CDR3 length is 12 residues. Germline V gene sequence: CDR1 LGHNA, CDR2 YNFKEQ. The germline V and J ends were trimmed by 1 base and 12 bases, with 12 bases remaining between them.

The table lists this clone with a few counts. V is TRBV5-1 and J is TRBJ2-7, with 9 positions matching TRBD1. This CDR3 is built from 15 residues. CDR1 SGHRS and CDR2 YFSETQ come from the germline V gene. Unmatched junction bases numbered 3, after V lost 0 bases and J lost 2 bases. The CDR3, as DNA: TGCGCCAGCAGCTTGGCCGGGACAGGGACCTACGAGCAGTACTTC. Translating it yields CASSLAGTGTYEQYF.

The J gene is TRBJ1-3, the V gene TRBV2, with TRBD1 as a possible D gene (5 bases). V lost 7 bases to trimming and J lost 0 bases, with 13 bases between them. CDR1 is SNHLY, CDR2 FYNNEI, per germline. CDR3 length equals 15 residues. Here the CDR3 DNA reads TGTGCCAGCAAACGTGTAGGGGTCTCTGGAAACACCATATATTTT. Protein sequence: CASKRVGVSGNTIYF. The whole variable domain, filled in from reference TRBV2 and TRBJ1-3, reads EPEVTQTPSHQVTQMGQEVILRCVPISNHLYFYWYRQILGQKVEFLVSFYNNEISEKSEIFDDQFSVERPDGSNFTLKIRSTKLEDSAMYFCASKRVGVSGNTIYFGEGSWLTVV.

V and J are TRBV7-9 and TRBJ2-3, with 8 bases fitting TRBD2. The CDR3 is made up of 15 amino acids. The V gene's germline CDR1 is SEHNR and CDR2 FQNEAQ (reference sequence). The junction had 12 bases not matched to a gene; V was cut back by 11 bases and J by 2 bases. The CDR3 region has the DNA TGTGCCTGGGTGGCGGGGGGCCAGATCACAGATACGCAGTATTTT. It translates to CAWVAGGQITDTQYF.

The gene calls are TRBV28 and TRBJ1-2; no definite D call. The CDR3 consists of 12 residues. Between the trimmed V and J ends, which lost 6 bases and 4 bases, there was a span of 9 bases. The germline V gene has CDR1 MDHEN and CDR2 SYDVKM. CDR3 amino acids: CASREGSYGYTF. In DNA, the CDR3 is TGTGCCAGCAGGGAGGGATCCTATGGCTACACCTTC.

V usage is TRBV28 and J usage is TRBJ1-1, with 9 nucleotides matching TRBD1. The V gene's germline CDR1 is MDHEN and CDR2 SYDVKM. V shed 5 bases, J shed 5 bases, and the junction held 9 bases outside the gene matches. The CDR3 is made up of 15 amino acids. The CDR3 nucleotides are TGTGCCAGCAGTGGGCTCATGACAGGGGGAACTGAAGCTTTCTTT. It specifies CASSGLMTGGTEAFF.

The chain couples TRBV28 to TRBJ1-1, with D unresolved. This CDR3 contains 14 residues. CDR1 MDHEN and CDR2 SYDVKM come from the germline V gene. The germline V and J ends were trimmed by 6 bases and 6 bases, with 17 bases remaining between them. For the CDR3, the DNA is TGTGCCAGCAGGCGACCTCCTGGAGTCCCTGAAGCTTTCTTT. The encoded protein is CASRRPPGVPEAFF.

V is TRBV7-2 and J is TRBJ1-4, with a weak D call TRBD1 (6 bases). Germline V lookup: CDR1 SGHTA, CDR2 FQGNSA. Trimming removed 5 bases at V and 3 bases at J, with 13 bases between. The CDR3 is 15 residues long. The CDR3 is CASSTYRAANEKLFF. CDR3 nucleotides: TGTGCCAGCAGCACATACAGGGCGGCTAATGAAAAACTGTTTTTT.

V and J are TRBV2 and TRBJ1-4; TRBD1 aligns across 7 bases. CDR1 is SNHLY, CDR2 FYNNEI, per germline. The CDR3 contains 16 residues. J gave up 0 bases and V 4 bases, and 5 bases lay outside the gene matches. DNA for the CDR3: TGTGCCAGCAGTGGGGACAGCTCCGCAACTAATGAAAAACTGTTTTTT. Its protein product is CASSGDSSATNEKLFF.

As concerns this clone: One end of the junction fails to match germline, which may point to a read error. This chain links TRBV5-6 with TRBJ1-2; possible D gene TRBD1, 5 bases. CDR3 length equals 11 residues. Germline values: CDR1 SGHDT, CDR2 YYEEEE. Here the CDR3 reads CASSRGTMQNF. CDR3 sequence (DNA): TGTGCCAGCAGCCGCGGGACTATGCAAAACTTC.

The V and J genes are TRBV19 and TRBJ2-7; D is unresolved. This CDR3 has 13 residues. Germline values: CDR1 LNHDA, CDR2 SQIVND (reference sequence). Trimming left V 3 bases short and J 0 bases short, with 6 bases between. CDR3 bases: TGTGCCAGTAGTATTACTGACTCCTACGAGCAGTACTTC. It translates to CASSITDSYEQYF.

The rearrangement uses TRBV6-5 and TRBJ1-2, with D perhaps TRBD1 (5 bases). CDR1 and CDR2 (germline): MNHEY, SVGAGI. Trimming took off 7 bases at V and 3 bases at J, with 12 bases between the two ends. This CDR3 comprises 13 residues. CDR3 DNA sequence: TGTGCCAGCATTGGGGGGACGGACTATGGCTACACCTTC. Translating gives CASIGGTDYGYTF.

The sample holds one count of this clone. V is TRBV6-5 and J is TRBJ1-2, with D perhaps TRBD1 (5 bases). V gave up 5 bases and J gave up 5 bases, with 9 bases separating them. The CDR3 runs to 12 residues. CDR1 and CDR2 from the germline V gene are MNHEY and SVGAGI. CDR3 DNA: TGTGCCAGCAGTCCCCGACAGTATGGCTACACCTTC. Its translation: CASSPRQYGYTF.

The rearrangement uses TRBV19 and TRBJ2-2; D remains unclear. Germline lookup yields CDR1 LNHDA and CDR2 SQIVND (reference sequence). The CDR3 is 15 amino acids. The V end lost 1 base, the J end lost 2 bases, and 8 bases lay between the germline ends. The CDR3 spells CASSIVGKNTGELFF. In DNA, the CDR3 is TGTGCCAGTAGTATAGTGGGCAAAAACACCGGGGAGCTGTTTTTT.

The genes are TRBV19 and TRBJ2-7, with 7 bases identical to TRBD1. This CDR3 region has 14 residues. CDR1 and CDR2 from the germline V gene are LNHDA and SQIVND (reference sequence). The V and J ends lost 8 bases and 2 bases, in that order; junction bases with no gene match: 9. CDR3 loop: CASRTGDTPYEQYF. As DNA, the CDR3 is TGTGCCAGTCGAACAGGGGATACCCCCTACGAGCAGTACTTC.

This clone was counted only a few times. The rearrangement links TRBV10-3 to TRBJ1-4; 7 bases fit TRBD1. The germline V gene encodes CDR1 ENHRY and CDR2 SYGVKD. V was clipped by 4 bases and J by 7 bases; unmatched bases: 6. CDR3 length: 14 amino acids. The DNA for the CDR3 is TGTGCCATCAGTGGGCCGGGACAGCCTGAAAAACTGTTTTTT. Protein product: CAISGPGQPEKLFF.

The V and J genes are TRBV9 and TRBJ2-7, with 8 bases identical to TRBD2. After removal of 0 bases from V and 7 bases from J, the junction contained 9 bases not matched to a gene. The germline CDR1 and CDR2 sequences are SGDLS and YYNGEE. The CDR3 sequence is 15 residues long. The CDR3 DNA reads TGTGCCAGCAGCGTAGACGGGAGGGCCTTAGGAGAGCAGTACTTC. It is translated as CASSVDGRALGEQYF.

This chain links TRBV9 with TRBJ2-7; a weak D match, TRBD1 (6 bases). Germline V CDR1 and CDR2: SGDLS, YYNGEE. V lost 4 bases, J lost 6 bases, and 17 bases lay in between. This CDR3 has 14 residues. CDR3 amino acids: CASSPGQIRVEQYF. The CDR3 DNA reads TGTGCCAGCAGCCCCGGACAGATCCGGGTCGAGCAGTACTTC.

The chain is built from TRBV28 and TRBJ1-5, with D possibly matching TRBD1 (6 bases). V gave up 7 bases and J gave up 6 bases, with 19 bases separating them. CDR1 and CDR2 from the germline V gene are MDHEN and SYDVKM. CDR3 size: 15 residues. The CDR3 DNA is TGTGCCAGCACCACCTCGGCAGGGGCGGGTCAGCCCCAGCATTTT. Translating gives CASTTSAGAGQPQHF.

This chain connects TRBV28 to TRBJ2-3, with a possible D match to TRBD1 (6 bases). The CDR3 totals 15 residues. Trimming shortened V by 5 bases and J by 1 base, and 13 bases separated the two germline ends. Germline V gene data show CDR1 as MDHEN and CDR2 as SYDVKM. The CDR3 DNA is TGTGCCAGCAGTAGAGGGGGATTGGGCACAGATACGCAGTATTTT. Translated, it gives CASSRGGLGTDTQYF.

This chain connects TRBV29-1 to TRBJ2-5, with 12 nucleotides matching TRBD1. CDR1 and CDR2 from the germline V gene are SQVTM and ANQGSEA. Trimming removed 3 bases from V and 5 bases from J; junction bases left unmatched: 4. This CDR3 is 14 amino acids long. The DNA of the CDR3 is TGCAGCGTTGAGGGGACAGGGGGCAGTGAGACCCAGTACTTC. Translation gives CSVEGTGGSETQYF.

The chain joins TRBV27 to TRBJ1-6; 7 bases are shared with TRBD1. The CDR3 has 15 residues. The V and J ends lost 0 bases and 7 bases, in that order; junction bases with no gene match: 3. From germline, CDR1 is MNHEY and CDR2 SMNVEV (reference sequence). CDR3 residues: CASSLSLDRNSPLHF. The CDR3 DNA reads TGTGCCAGCAGTTTATCCCTGGACAGGAATTCACCCCTCCACTTT.

J is TRBJ1-1 and V is TRBV2; D possibly corresponds to TRBD1 (5 bases). The germline CDR1 and CDR2 sequences are SNHLY and FYNNEI. V was shortened by 6 bases and J by 0 bases, with 11 bases between the two germline ends. CDR3 length: 14 amino acids. The CDR3 region has the DNA TGTGCCAGCAGAACCAGGGTCCTGAACACTGAAGCTTTCTTT. Amino acids: CASRTRVLNTEAFF.

The rearrangement joins TRBV5-1 to TRBJ1-6; D gene unclear. The germline V gene encodes CDR1 SGHRS and CDR2 YFSETQ. CDR3 length equals 13 residues. V shed 4 bases and J shed 8 bases, with 10 bases lying between them. Here the CDR3 reads CASSAREDSPLHF. The CDR3 DNA follows: TGCGCCAGCAGCGCGCGAGAGGATTCACCCCTCCACTTT.